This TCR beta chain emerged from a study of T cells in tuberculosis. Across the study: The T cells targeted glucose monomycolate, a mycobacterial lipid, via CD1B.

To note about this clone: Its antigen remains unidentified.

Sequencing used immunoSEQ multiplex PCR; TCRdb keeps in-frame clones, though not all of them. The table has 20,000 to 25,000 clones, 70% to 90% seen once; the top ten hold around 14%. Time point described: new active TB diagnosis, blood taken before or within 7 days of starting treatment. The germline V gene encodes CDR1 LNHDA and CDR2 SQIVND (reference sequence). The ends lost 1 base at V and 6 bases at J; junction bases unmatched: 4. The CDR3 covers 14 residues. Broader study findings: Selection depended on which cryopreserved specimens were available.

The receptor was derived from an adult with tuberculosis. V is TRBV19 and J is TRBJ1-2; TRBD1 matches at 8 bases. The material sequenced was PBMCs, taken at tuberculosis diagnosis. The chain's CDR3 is CASSIAGGGHGYTF. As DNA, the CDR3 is TGTGCCAGTAGTATAGCAGGGGGCGGTCATGGCTACACCTTC.